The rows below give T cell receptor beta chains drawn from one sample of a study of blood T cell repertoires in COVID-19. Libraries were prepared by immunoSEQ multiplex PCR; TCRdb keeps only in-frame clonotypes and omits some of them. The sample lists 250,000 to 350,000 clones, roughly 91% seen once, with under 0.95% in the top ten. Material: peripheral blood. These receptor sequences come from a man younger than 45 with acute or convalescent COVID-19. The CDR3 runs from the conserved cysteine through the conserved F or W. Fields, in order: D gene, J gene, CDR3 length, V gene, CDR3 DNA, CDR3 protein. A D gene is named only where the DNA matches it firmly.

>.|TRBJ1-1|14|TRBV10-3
TGTGCCATCAAACGGGCGGGGAAGATCACTGAAGCTTTCTTT
CAIKRAGKITEAFF
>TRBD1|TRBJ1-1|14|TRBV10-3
TGTGCCATCAAGGGGACAGGGATGAACACTGAAGCTTTCTTT
CAIKGTGMNTEAFF
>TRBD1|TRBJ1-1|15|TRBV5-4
TGTGCCAGCAGCGTTGCCGGGACAGGGGGGACGGGCGCTTTCTTT
CASSVAGTGGTGAFF
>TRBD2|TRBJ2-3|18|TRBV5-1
TGCGCCAGCAGCTTGGGGGGACTAGCGGGAGGTGGCACAGATACGCAGTATTTT
CASSLGGLAGGGTDTQYF
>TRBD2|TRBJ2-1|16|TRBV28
TGTGCCAGCAGTTTATTCGGTAGCGGGAAACAAAATGAGCAGTTCTTC
CASSLFGSGKQNEQFF
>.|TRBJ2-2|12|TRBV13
TGTGCCAGCAGCTTCCGCGCCGGGGAGCTGTTTTTT
CASSFRAGELFF
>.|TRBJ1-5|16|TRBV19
TGTGCCAGTAGTATAGTGCAGTCTTATAGCAATCAGCCCCAGCATTTT
CASSIVQSYSNQPQHF
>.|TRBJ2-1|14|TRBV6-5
TGTGCCAGCAGTTACGGCCCACAGGGCAATGAGCAGTTCTTC
CASSYGPQGNEQFF
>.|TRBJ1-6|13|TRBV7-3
TGTGCCAGCAGTCGACAGCTTGATTCACCCCTCCACTTT
CASSRQLDSPLHF
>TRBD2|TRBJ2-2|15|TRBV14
TGTGCCAGCAGACAGAGCGGGAGGACAACCGGGGAGCTGTTTTTT
CASRQSGRTTGELFF
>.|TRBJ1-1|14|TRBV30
TGTGCCTGGATTCTGGGGGGGGGATTCACTGAAGCTTTCTTT
CAWILGGGFTEAFF
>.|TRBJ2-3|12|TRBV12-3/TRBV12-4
TGTGCCAGCAGTTTAGACCGGGATACGCAGTATTTT
CASSLDRDTQYF
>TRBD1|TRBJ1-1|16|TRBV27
TGTGCCAGCAGTTTAGGGTTCGGGACAGGGGAAACTGAAGCTTTCTTT
CASSLGFGTGETEAFF
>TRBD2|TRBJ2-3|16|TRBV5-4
TGTGCCAGCAGCTTGTGGCTAGCGGGAGGGGGGGATACGCAGTATTTT
CASSLWLAGGGDTQYF
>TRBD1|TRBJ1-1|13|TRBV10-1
TGCGCCAGCAGCTCTGACAGGGCCACTGAAGCTTTCTTT
CASSSDRATEAFF
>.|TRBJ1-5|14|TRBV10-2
TGCGCCAGCAGTGAGTCGCGGCTTAATCAGCCCCAGCATTTT
CASSESRLNQPQHF
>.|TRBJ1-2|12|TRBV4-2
TGTGCCAGCAGCCGGACAGAGGGCCGCTACACCTTC
CASSRTEGRYTF
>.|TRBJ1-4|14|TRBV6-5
TGTGCCAGCACTCTTTCGGGGGAGTATGAAAAACTGTTTTTT
CASTLSGEYEKLFF
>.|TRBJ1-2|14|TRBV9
TGTGCCAGCAGCGGCCGTGGCGGGGAGGGTGGCTACACCTTC
CASSGRGGEGGYTF
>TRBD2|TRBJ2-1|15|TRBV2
TGTGCCAGCAGCCTAGCGGGATTTGACAACAATGAGCAGTTCTTC
CASSLAGFDNNEQFF
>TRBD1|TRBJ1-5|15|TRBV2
TGTGCCAGCACTCCCCGGACAGGGGGAAATCAGCCCCAGCATTTT
CASTPRTGGNQPQHF
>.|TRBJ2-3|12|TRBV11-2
TGTGCCAGCACCACTGTGGGGAGGACGCAGTATTTT
CASTTVGRTQYF
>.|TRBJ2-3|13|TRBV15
TGTGCCACCAGCGGGCGAGGCACAGATACGCAGTATTTT
CATSGRGTDTQYF
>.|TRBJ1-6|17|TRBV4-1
TGCGCCAGCAGCCAGCTGTTTACCAGCTCCTATAATTCACCCCTCCACTTT
CASSQLFTSSYNSPLHF
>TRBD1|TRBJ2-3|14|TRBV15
TGTGCCACCAGGGACCCAGGGGGCGTGGATACGCAGTATTTT
CATRDPGGVDTQYF
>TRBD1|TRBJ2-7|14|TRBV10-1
TGCGCCAGCAGTGGAAAGGGGGCATTGAACGAGCAGTACTTC
CASSGKGALNEQYF
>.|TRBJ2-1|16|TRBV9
TGTGCCAGCAGCGTAGAAGGAGGGTATCTAAATTATGAGCAGTTCTTC
CASSVEGGYLNYEQFF
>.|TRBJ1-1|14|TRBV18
TGTGCCAGCTCACCTCCGACAGGGAACACTGAAGCTTTCTTT
CASSPPTGNTEAFF
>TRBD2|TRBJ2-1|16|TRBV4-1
TGCGCCAGCAGCCCGGATGAAGCGGGGGACCACAATGAGCAGTTCTTC
CASSPDEAGDHNEQFF
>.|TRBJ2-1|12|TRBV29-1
TGCAGCCTGGCGGAGGGAGTGAGTGAGCAGTTCTTC
CSLAEGVSEQFF
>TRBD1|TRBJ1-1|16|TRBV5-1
TGCGCCAGCAGACGTTCTACAGGGGCCCCGAACACTGAAGCTTTCTTT
CASRRSTGAPNTEAFF
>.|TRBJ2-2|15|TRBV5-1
TGCGCCAGCAGCTCGATGACAGGAAACATCGGGGAGCTGTTTTTT
CASSSMTGNIGELFF